One and the same sample provided the 19 T cell receptor beta chains below, sequenced in a study of beta chain features in type 1 diabetes. Reverse transcribing all isolated RNA meant expressed TCRB transcripts were sequenced. Method: immunoSEQ multiplex PCR; TCRdb's copy keeps in-frame clones and lacks some. The profile shows under 300,000 clones, about 7.8% of them singletons. The sample was central memory CD4+ T cells from blood. Receptors were obtained from a woman aged 18-30 years in good health.

There are a few counts of this clone. The chain recombines TRBV7-9 with TRBJ1-1; D is ambiguous. This CDR3 contains 13 residues. Germline V lookup: CDR1 SEHNR, CDR2 FQNEAQ (reference sequence). Trimming pared 2 bases from V and 3 bases from J, leaving 7 bases between. The DNA for the CDR3 is TGTGCCAGCAGCTTAATGAGGGACACTGAAGCTTTCTTT. It encodes CASSLMRDTEAFF.

This clone was detected only a few times. The chain uses TRBV5-4 and TRBJ2-1, with 11 bases that match TRBD2. V lost 5 bases and J lost 5; bases outside the gene matches: 9. The CDR3 has 16 amino acids. Germline V CDR1 and CDR2: SGHNT, YYREEE (reference sequence). CDR3: CASRRIAGGDDNEQFF. The CDR3 DNA reads TGTGCCAGCAGACGAATAGCGGGAGGGGACGACAATGAGCAGTTCTTC.

This clone appeared a few times. This chain uses TRBV4-3 with TRBJ2-7; 10 bases map to TRBD2. The J call is uncertain, as TRBJ2-5 better fits the DNA end. CDR1 and CDR2 (germline): LGHNA, YSLEER. The CDR3 extends over 15 amino acids. The CDR3 bases are TGCGCCAGCAGCCCTAGCGGGGGTTATGGGGAGACCCAGTACTTC. Amino acids: CASSPSGGYGETQYF.

This clone was seen at least ten times. This chain joins TRBV23-1 and TRBJ1-6; 8 positions match TRBD1. TRBV23-1 is recorded as an ORF, its role being uncertain. CDR3 length equals 16 residues. Trimming cost V 0 bases and J 5 bases; bases outside gene matches: 3. The CDR3: CASSQSEDRDNSPLHF. CDR3 coding DNA: TGCGCCAGCAGTCAATCGGAGGACAGGGATAATTCACCCCTCCACTTT.

The rearrangement uses TRBV15 and TRBJ1-1; TRBD1 agrees at 9 bases. The CDR3 is 14 residues long. Per germline, CDR1 LNHNV and CDR2 YYDKDF (reference sequence). The trim removed 2 bases at V and 4 bases at J, leaving 2 bases unmatched. The CDR3 reads CATSRRTGATEAFF. The CDR3, as DNA: TGTGCCACCAGCAGACGGACAGGGGCCACTGAAGCTTTCTTT.

This chain links TRBV6-6 with TRBJ2-7; TRBD2 matches at 9 bases. Trimming cost V 2 bases and J 6 bases; bases outside gene matches: 11. This CDR3 is 16 amino acids long. Per the germline V gene, CDR1 is MNHNY and CDR2 is SVGAGI (reference sequence). Here the CDR3 DNA reads TGTGCCAGCAGTTACGGAGGCGGGGGGGCCAGGATCGAGCAGTACGTC. This translates into CASSYGGGGARIEQYV.

This clone was counted a few times. Within the sample, other DNA sequences also encode this same CDR3. V usage is TRBV18 and J usage is TRBJ2-1; 7 bases align to TRBD2. V lost 6 bases, J lost 6 bases, and 2 bases stayed unmatched. The CDR3 totals 12 residues. The germline gives CDR1 KGHSH, CDR2 LQKENI. CDR3 coding DNA: TGTGCCAGCTCCCCGGGAGGCAATGAGCAGTTCTTC. It specifies CASSPGGNEQFF.

The chain recombines TRBV5-6 with TRBJ1-3; maybe TRBD1 (6 bases). The germline V gene encodes CDR1 SGHDT and CDR2 YYEEEE. CDR3 size: 17 residues. Trimming left V 4 bases short and J 3 bases short, with 20 bases between. The CDR3 protein is CASSTHKTGPNGNTIYF. The CDR3 nucleotides read TGTGCCAGCAGCACCCACAAGACAGGCCCCAATGGAAACACCATATATTTT.

This clone was observed a handful of times. The V call is TRBV5-1, the J call TRBJ2-1; D not certain. Trimming removed 7 bases from V and 4 bases from J, with 12 bases in between. CDR1 and CDR2 (germline): SGHRS, YFSETQ. The CDR3 has 13 residues. The CDR3: CASGPALYNEQFF. CDR3 sequence (DNA): TGCGCCAGCGGGCCAGCCCTATACAATGAGCAGTTCTTC.

Notes on this clone: Relative to the germline gene, one junction end is altered; a read error may explain this. Other DNA sequences in this sample translate to the same CDR3. The chain combines TRBV7-9 with TRBJ1-1; 7 bases are shared with TRBD1. Germline CDR1 SEHNR, CDR2 FQNEAQ (reference sequence). The length of the CDR3 is 15 residues. The CDR3 sequence is CASSLATGVNTEAFF. Written as DNA, the CDR3 is TGTGCCAGCAGCCTAGCTACAGGGGTGAACACTGAAGCTTTCTTT.

The CDR3 protein is CASSFNSLAGGREQYF. DNA for the CDR3: TGTGCCAGCAGCTTTAACTCTTTAGCGGGAGGGCGGGAGCAGTACTTC. The chain has TRBV7-2 and TRBJ2-7; 11 nucleotides match TRBD2. CDR3 size: 16 residues. Trimming at V came to 3 bases and at J to 7 bases, leaving 11 bases not matched to a gene. From germline, CDR1 is SGHTA and CDR2 FQGNSA.

This clone appeared many times. The rearrangement uses TRBV5-1 and TRBJ2-2; 7 nucleotides align to TRBD1. V gave up 4 bases and J gave up 8 bases; unmatched junction bases: 5. This CDR3 region has 13 residues. Per germline, CDR1 SGHRS and CDR2 YFSETQ. Written as DNA, the CDR3 is TGCGCCAGCAGCCTCGACAGGGAAGGGGAGCTGTTTTTT. Its translation: CASSLDREGELFF.

The chain has TRBV5-1 and TRBJ1-5; the D is unclear. The ends were cut back, 4 bases at V and 1 base at J, with 12 bases in the middle. Germline CDR1 is SGHRS and CDR2 is YFSETQ. The CDR3 runs to 15 residues. Written as DNA, the CDR3 is TGCGCCAGCAGCGGAGGACCGGGAAGCAATCAGCCCCAGCATTTT. Protein sequence: CASSGGPGSNQPQHF.

This chain connects TRBV2 to TRBJ1-5, with unresolved D. Per germline, CDR1 SNHLY and CDR2 FYNNEI. The CDR3 runs 12 residues. V was trimmed by 6 bases and J by 6 bases, leaving 9 bases between them. The CDR3: CASSRESQPQHF. In nucleotides, the CDR3 is TGTGCCAGCAGCCGGGAAAGTCAGCCCCAGCATTTT.

This clone was found a few times. The chain is built from TRBV30 and TRBJ2-4, with 8 bases that match TRBD2. CDR1 is GTSNPN, CDR2 SVGIG, per germline (reference sequence). V lost 2 bases and J lost 10; bases outside the gene matches: 7. This CDR3 contains 13 residues. CDR3 region: CAWSNPGGTIQYF. The CDR3 DNA sequence: TGTGCCTGGAGTAACCCGGGAGGGACGATTCAGTACTTC.

The chain recombines TRBV6-5 with TRBJ2-5; D remains ambiguous. The V and J ends lost 0 bases and 7 bases respectively, with 9 bases between them. CDR1 is MNHEY, CDR2 SVGAGI, per germline. The CDR3 covers 13 residues. The CDR3 DNA sequence: TGTGCCAGCAGTTACTCAGGGTTCGGGACCCAGTACTTC. It codes for CASSYSGFGTQYF.

For the CDR3, the DNA is TGTGCCAGCACGAAGCGGGGGGCTCCCAATACGCAGTATTTT. Protein product: CASTKRGAPNTQYF. The chain links TRBV6-5 to TRBJ2-3, with TRBD2 matching over 9 bases. CDR3 length: 14 residues. In germline, CDR1 is MNHEY, CDR2 SVGAGI. V was clipped by 7 bases and J by 7 bases; unmatched bases: 9.

The V call is TRBV4-2, the J call TRBJ2-3; D not resolved. The CDR3 covers 15 residues. V gave up 1 base and J gave up 1 base, with 9 bases separating them. Germline V gene data show CDR1 as LGHNA and CDR2 as YNFKEQ. The CDR3 protein is CASSQGGSGTDTQYF. DNA of the CDR3: TGTGCCAGCAGCCAAGGGGGAAGCGGCACAGATACGCAGTATTTT.

The chain has TRBV9 and TRBJ2-1; possibly TRBD2 for D (5 bases). V lost 0 bases to trimming and J lost 0 bases, with 13 bases between them. Germline CDR1 reads SGDLS; CDR2 reads YYNGEE. The length of the CDR3 is 17 residues. For the CDR3, the DNA is TGTGCCAGCAGCGTAGACGGGCACAGCGGCTCCTACAATGAGCAGTTCTTC. It encodes CASSVDGHSGSYNEQFF.